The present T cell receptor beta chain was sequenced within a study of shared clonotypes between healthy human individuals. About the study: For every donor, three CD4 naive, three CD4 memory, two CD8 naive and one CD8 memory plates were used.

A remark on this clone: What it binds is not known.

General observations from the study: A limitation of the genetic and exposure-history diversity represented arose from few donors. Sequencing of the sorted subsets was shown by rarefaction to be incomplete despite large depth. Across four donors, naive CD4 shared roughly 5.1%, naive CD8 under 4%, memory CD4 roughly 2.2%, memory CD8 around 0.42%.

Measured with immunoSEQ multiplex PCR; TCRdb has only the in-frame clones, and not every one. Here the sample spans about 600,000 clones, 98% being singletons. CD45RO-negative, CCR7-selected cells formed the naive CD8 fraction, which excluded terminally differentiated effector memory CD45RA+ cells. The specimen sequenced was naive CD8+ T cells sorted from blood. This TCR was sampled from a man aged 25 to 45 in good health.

CDR3 bases: TGTGCCAGCAGCTTAGGGGACAGGGGCAATCAGCCCCAGCATTTT. Encoded protein: CASSLGDRGNQPQHF. J is TRBJ1-5 and V is TRBV7-6, with 9 bases lining up with TRBD1. Trimming took 1 base from V and 2 from J; bases not matched to a gene: 0. Germline V gene sequence: CDR1 SGHVS, CDR2 FNYEAQ. The CDR3 covers 15 residues.